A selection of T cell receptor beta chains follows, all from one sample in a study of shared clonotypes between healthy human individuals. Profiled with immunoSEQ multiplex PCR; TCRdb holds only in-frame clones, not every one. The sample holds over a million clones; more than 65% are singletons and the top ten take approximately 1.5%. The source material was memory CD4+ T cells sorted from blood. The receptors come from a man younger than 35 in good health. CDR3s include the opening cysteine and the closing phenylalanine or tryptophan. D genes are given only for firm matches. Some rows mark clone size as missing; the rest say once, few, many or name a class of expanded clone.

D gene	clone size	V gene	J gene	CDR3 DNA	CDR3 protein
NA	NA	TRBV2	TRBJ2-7	TGTGCCAGCAGTGCCGTGACAAAAATCTACGAGCAGTACTTC	CASSAVTKIYEQYF
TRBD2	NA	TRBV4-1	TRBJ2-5	TGCGCCAGCAGCCAAGCGGGGGCGGGGGGGCCCCAAGAGACCCAGTACTTC	CASSQAGAGGPQETQYF
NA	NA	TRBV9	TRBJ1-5	TGTGCCAGCAGCGCCCAGGGTTCTAGCAATCAGCCCCAGCATTTT	CASSAQGSSNQPQHF
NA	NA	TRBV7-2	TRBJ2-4	TGTGCCAGCAGCTCCCTAGGGGGAGCCAAAAACATTCAGTACTTC	CASSSLGGAKNIQYF
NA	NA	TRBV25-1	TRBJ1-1	TGTGCCAGCAGTGAATATCGGGGGGATAAAGCTTTCTTT	CASSEYRGDKAFF
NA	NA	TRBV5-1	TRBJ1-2	TGCGCCAGCAGCTTGGGCAGTAGTCAATATGGCTACACCTTC	CASSLGSSQYGYTF
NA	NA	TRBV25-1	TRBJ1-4	TGTGCCAGCAGTGATGAGACGGGCTGGGGAAAACTGTTTTTT	CASSDETGWGKLFF
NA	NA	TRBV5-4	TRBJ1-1	TGTGCCAGCAGCGGTACAGGGTTGAACACTGAAGCTTTCTTT	CASSGTGLNTEAFF
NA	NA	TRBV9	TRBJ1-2	TGTGCCAGCAGCGTAGAGTTCCCGTGGGGTGGCTACACCTTC	CASSVEFPWGGYTF
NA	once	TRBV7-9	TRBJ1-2	TGTGCCAGCAGCCCCGGGCCTGGGGCCCCCAATGGCTACACCTTC	CASSPGPGAPNGYTF
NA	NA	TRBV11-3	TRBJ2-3	TGTGCCAGCAGCTTAGGTGTAGTGGATACGCAGTATTTT	CASSLGVVDTQYF
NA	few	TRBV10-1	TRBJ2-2	TGCGCCAGCAGTGACGACGGGGCCACCGGGGAGCTGTTTTTT	CASSDDGATGELFF
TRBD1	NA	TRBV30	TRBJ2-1	TGTGCCTGGAGTACGGGACAGAGCGATGAGCAGTTCTTC	CAWSTGQSDEQFF
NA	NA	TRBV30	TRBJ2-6	TGTGCCTGGGGATCGGACAGCTCTGGGGCCAACGTCCTGACTTTC	CAWGSDSSGANVLTF
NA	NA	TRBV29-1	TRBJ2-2	TGCAGCGTTGAAGATCGCGGAGGGAAGGGCGGGGAGCTGTTTTTT	CSVEDRGGKGGELFF
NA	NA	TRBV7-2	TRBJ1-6	TGTGCCAGCAGCTACCACAAGGATTCACCCCTCCACTTT	CASSYHKDSPLHF
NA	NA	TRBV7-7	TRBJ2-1	TGTGCTAGCAGCCCACTACAGGAGAGCTCCTACAATGAGCAGTTCTTC	CASSPLQESSYNEQFF
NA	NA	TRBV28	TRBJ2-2	TGTGCCAGCAGTTTAAGAGGGGGGGCCGCCACCGGGGAGCTGTTTTTT	CASSLRGGAATGELFF
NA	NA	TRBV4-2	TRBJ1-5	TGTGCCAGCAGCCCAGGACCGGACTCTAGCAATCAGCCCCAGCATTTT	CASSPGPDSSNQPQHF
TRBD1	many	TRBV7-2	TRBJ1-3	TGTGCCAGCAGCCCGGGACAGGGGGGCACCATATATTTT	CASSPGQGGTIYF
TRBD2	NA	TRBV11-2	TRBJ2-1	TGTGCCAGCAGCTTAGAGTTAAGCGGGGGCCAGGTGGGCTCCTACAATGAGCAGTTCTTC	CASSLELSGGQVGSYNEQFF
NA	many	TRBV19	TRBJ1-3	TGTGCCAGTACCCACCCTGGGTCGGTGACTGGAAACACCATATATTTT	CASTHPGSVTGNTIYF
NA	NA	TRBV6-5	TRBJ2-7	TGTGCCAGCAGTTACCCCCTTCAATTAGCCGAGCAGTACTTC	CASSYPLQLAEQYF
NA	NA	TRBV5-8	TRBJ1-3	TGTGCCAGCAGCTTGGCGGGGAGAGCTCCCTCTGGAAACACCATATATTTT	CASSLAGRAPSGNTIYF
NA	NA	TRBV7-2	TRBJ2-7	TGTGCCAAAAACCTGACCGCGTCCTACGAGCAGTACTTC	CAKNLTASYEQYF
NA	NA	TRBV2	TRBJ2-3	TGTGCCAGCGGAGGAAACACAGATACGCAGTATTTT	CASGGNTDTQYF
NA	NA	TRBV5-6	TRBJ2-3	TGTGCCAGCAGCCTGGGCGGGGGCGGATGGGATACGCAGTATTTT	CASSLGGGGWDTQYF
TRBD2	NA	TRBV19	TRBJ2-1	TGTGCCAGTAGTTTACTAGCGGGGCCTTCCTACAATGAGCAGTTCTTC	CASSLLAGPSYNEQFF
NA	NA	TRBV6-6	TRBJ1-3	TGTGCCAGCAGTTACACAGCCTCTGGAAACACCATATATTTT	CASSYTASGNTIYF
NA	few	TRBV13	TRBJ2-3	TGTGCCAGCAGCCGGGGGTACACAGATACGCAGTATTTT	CASSRGYTDTQYF
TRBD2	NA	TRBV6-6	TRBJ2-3	TGTGCCAGCAGTTCGGGACTAGCGGGCCGCACAGATACGCAGTATTTT	CASSSGLAGRTDTQYF
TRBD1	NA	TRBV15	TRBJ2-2	TGTGCCACCAGCAGAAGACAGGGGGCGAACACCGGGGAGCTGTTTTTT	CATSRRQGANTGELFF
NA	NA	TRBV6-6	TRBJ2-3	TGTGCCAGCAGCAAGAGCTTCACAGATACGCAGTATTTT	CASSKSFTDTQYF
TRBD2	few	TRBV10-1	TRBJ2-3	TGCGCCATCAAAGGACTAGCGGAGTTCACAGATACGCAGTATTTT	CAIKGLAEFTDTQYF
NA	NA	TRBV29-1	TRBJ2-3	TGCAGCGTTGAAAGCGCGCTTAACAGGCCCACAGATACGCAGTATTTT	CSVESALNRPTDTQYF
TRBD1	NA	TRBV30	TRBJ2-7	TGTGCCTGGAGCCTAGGACAGGGGGCCTACGAGCAGTACTTC	CAWSLGQGAYEQYF
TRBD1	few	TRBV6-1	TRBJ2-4	TGTGCCAGCAGTGAAAGCCAGGGGGCGAGTTGGATTCGGAAAAACATTCAGTACTTC	CASSESQGASWIRKNIQYF
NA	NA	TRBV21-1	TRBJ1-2	TGTGCCAGCAGCACCGGGCCCGAGAAGGGCTACACCTTC	CASSTGPEKGYTF
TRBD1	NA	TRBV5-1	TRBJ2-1	TGCGCCAGCAGCGAGGACAGGGCCTACAATGAGCAGTTCTTC	CASSEDRAYNEQFF
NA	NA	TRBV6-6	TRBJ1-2	TGTGCCAGCAGTAAACAGGATATCTATGGCTACACCTTC	CASSKQDIYGYTF
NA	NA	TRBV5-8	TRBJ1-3	TGTGCCAGCAGCTTGGGGGCTACTGGAAACACCATATATTTT	CASSLGATGNTIYF
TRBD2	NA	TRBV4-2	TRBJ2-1	TGTGCCAGCCGCGCCGACGGGGGGGCCAGCAATGAGCAGTTCTTC	CASRADGGASNEQFF
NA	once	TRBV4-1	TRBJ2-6	TGCGCCAGCATCCCCGAGGGGGCTGGGGCCAACGTCCTGACTTTC	CASIPEGAGANVLTF
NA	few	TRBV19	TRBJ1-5	TGTGCCAGTAGTCAGGACAGCCTTGGCTTCAATCAGCCCCAGCATTTT	CASSQDSLGFNQPQHF
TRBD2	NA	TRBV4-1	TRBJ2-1	TGCGCCAGCAGCCAAGAGAAGCGGACTAGCTCCTACAATGAGCAGTTCTTC	CASSQEKRTSSYNEQFF
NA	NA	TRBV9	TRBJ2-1	TGTGCCAGCAGCGTAGGGGGCGGAGGCGGGTACAATGAGCAGTTCTTC	CASSVGGGGGYNEQFF
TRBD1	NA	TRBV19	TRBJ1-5	TGTGCCAGTAGAAAGGACAGGGTAGACAATCAGCCCCAGCATTTT	CASRKDRVDNQPQHF
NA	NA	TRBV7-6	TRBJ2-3	TGTGCCAGCAGCTTAGGAAATAGAGATACGCAGTATTTT	CASSLGNRDTQYF
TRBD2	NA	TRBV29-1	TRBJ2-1	TGCAGCGTGGGGGCGGGACTAGCGGGAGGCGATGAGCAGTTCTTC	CSVGAGLAGGDEQFF